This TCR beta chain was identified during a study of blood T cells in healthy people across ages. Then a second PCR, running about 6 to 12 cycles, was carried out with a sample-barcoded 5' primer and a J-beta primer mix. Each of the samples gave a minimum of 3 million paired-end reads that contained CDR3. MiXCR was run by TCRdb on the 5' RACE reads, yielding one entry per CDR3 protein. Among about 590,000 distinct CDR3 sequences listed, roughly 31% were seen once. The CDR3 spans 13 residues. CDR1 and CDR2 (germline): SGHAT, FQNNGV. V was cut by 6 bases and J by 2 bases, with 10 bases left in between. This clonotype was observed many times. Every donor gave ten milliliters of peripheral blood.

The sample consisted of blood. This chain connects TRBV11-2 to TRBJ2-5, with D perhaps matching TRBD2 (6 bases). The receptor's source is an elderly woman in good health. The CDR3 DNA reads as TGTGCCAGCAGTTCGGGGGTGCAAGAGACCCAGTACTTC. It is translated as CASSSGVQETQYF.